This T cell receptor (beta chain) stems from a study of blood T cell repertoires in COVID-19. Background on the study: Some COVID-19 samples were acute and others convalescent; all came from the United States, Italy and Spain.

CDR3 length equals 14 residues. V shed 1 base and J 4 bases; nucleotides not matched to a gene: 2. Germline-derived CDR1 and CDR2 are SGHTS and YDEGEE. As originally analysed: Using reference gene primer amplification, nucleated cell counts were estimated. Method: immunoSEQ multiplex PCR; TCRdb's copy keeps in-frame clones and lacks some. D and trimming were read from the DNA, whereas the V and J calls and clone size are those reported in that table. The data show 150,000 or so clones, with roughly 93% seen just once and roughly 2% held by the top ten. The chain has TRBV5-8 and TRBJ1-5, with 7 bases identical to TRBD1. This TCR derives from a man younger than 35 with acute or convalescent COVID-19. Sequencing was carried out using peripheral blood. The CDR3, as DNA: TGTGCCAGCAGCTTGCCGACAGGGAATCAGCCCCAGCATTTT. Its protein product is CASSLPTGNQPQHF.